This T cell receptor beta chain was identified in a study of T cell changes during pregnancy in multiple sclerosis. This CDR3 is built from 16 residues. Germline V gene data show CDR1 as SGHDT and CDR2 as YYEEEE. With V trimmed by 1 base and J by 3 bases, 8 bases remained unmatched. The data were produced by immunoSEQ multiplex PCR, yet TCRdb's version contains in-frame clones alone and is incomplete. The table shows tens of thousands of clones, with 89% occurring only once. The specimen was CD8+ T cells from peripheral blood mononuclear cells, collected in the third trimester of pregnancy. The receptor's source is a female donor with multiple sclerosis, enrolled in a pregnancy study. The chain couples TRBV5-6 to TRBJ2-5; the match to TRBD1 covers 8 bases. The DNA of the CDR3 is TGTGCCAGCAGCTTGTTTTGGACAGGGACCGAAGAGACCCAGTACTTC. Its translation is CASSLFWTGTEETQYF.